Following are 6 T cell receptor beta chains from one sample sequenced in a study of blood T cell repertoires in COVID-19. Measured with immunoSEQ multiplex PCR; TCRdb has only the in-frame clones, and not every one. The sample yields about 350,000 clones, less than 90% seen once. The source material was peripheral blood. These receptors all stem from a woman between 55 and 75 years old with COVID-19, enrolled during active disease.

The chain joins TRBV14 to TRBJ2-7, with D tentatively TRBD2 (6 bases). Between the trimmed V and J ends, which lost 0 bases and 2 bases, there was a span of 11 bases. Looked up from germline, CDR1 is SGHDN and CDR2 is FVKESK. The CDR3 sequence is 15 residues long. The CDR3 loop is CASSQDRSGAYEQYF. In DNA form, the CDR3 reads TGTGCCAGCAGCCAAGACAGGTCGGGGGCCTACGAGCAGTACTTC.

The chain's CDR3 is CASSQGNRPGNTIYF. CDR3 nucleotides: TGCGCCAGCAGCCAAGGGAACAGACCAGGAAACACCATATATTTT. V gene TRBV4-1 combines with J gene TRBJ1-3; no clear D gene. CDR1 MGHRA and CDR2 YSYEKL come from the germline V gene. This CDR3 is built from 15 residues. V lost 1 base, J lost 4 bases, and 11 bases lay in between.

This clone has just one count. This chain uses TRBV15 with TRBJ1-5; D is possibly TRBD1 (5 bases). Germline V gene lookup returns CDR1 LNHNV and CDR2 YYDKDF (reference sequence). The V end lost 5 bases, the J end lost 4 bases, and 15 bases lay between the germline ends. This CDR3 region has 15 residues. The CDR3 DNA follows: TGTGCCACCAGCCCAGGGTCCGTGTGGAATCAGCCCCAGCATTTT. Amino acids: CATSPGSVWNQPQHF.

This clone was detected only a few times. The chain links TRBV29-1 to TRBJ2-5; possible D gene TRBD1, 7 bases. The CDR3 runs to 12 residues. Per germline, CDR1 SQVTM and CDR2 ANQGSEA. The ends were cut back, 7 bases at V and 5 bases at J, with 14 bases in the middle. CDR3 sequence reads: CSGGGGMETQYF. In DNA, the CDR3 is TGCAGCGGAGGAGGGGGCATGGAGACCCAGTACTTC.

The chain employs TRBV11-3 and TRBJ1-1; D is possibly TRBD1 (5 bases). V was pared by 5 bases and J by 4 bases, with 23 bases between. The germline V gene has CDR1 SGHNT and CDR2 YENEEA. The CDR3 totals 17 residues. CDR3 protein: CASSADSTEQGITEAFF. In DNA form, the CDR3 reads TGTGCCAGCAGCGCCGACTCGACAGAACAAGGGATCACTGAAGCTTTCTTT.

The gene calls are TRBV6-5 and TRBJ2-3; 11 bases align to TRBD1. V was pared by 5 bases and J by 5 bases, with 6 bases of the junction left unmatched. Per the germline V gene, CDR1 is MNHEY and CDR2 is SVGAGI. The CDR3 runs 15 residues. In DNA, the CDR3 is TGTGCCAGCAGTCCAGGACAGGGGGCAGGAGATACGCAGTATTTT. The encoded protein is CASSPGQGAGDTQYF.